These 14 T cell receptor beta chains originate from one sample sequenced in a study of T cells in localized non-small cell lung cancer. The protocol was immunoSEQ multiplex PCR, while the TCRdb copy is restricted to in-frame clones and leaves out a portion. The data show some 41,000 clones, 91% seen once. The source material was PBMCs, sampled before any cancer treatment. These receptors originate from a woman aged 40-75 years with stage II lung adenocarcinoma.

The chain is built from TRBV28 and TRBJ1-4; 8 bases are a match to TRBD1. V shed 6 bases and J 7 bases; nucleotides not matched to a gene: 13. Germline V gives CDR1 MDHEN, CDR2 SYDVKM. The CDR3 contains 16 residues. CDR3 sequence: CASRPKNRGMAEKLFF. In DNA form, the CDR3 reads TGTGCCAGCAGGCCCAAGAACAGGGGGATGGCTGAAAAACTGTTTTTT. The entire variable domain, with the rest obtained from reference TRBV28 and TRBJ1-4, is as follows: DVKVTQSSRYLVKRTGEKVFLECVQDMDHENMFWYRQDPGLGLRLIYFSYDVKMKEKGDIPEGYSVSREKKERFSLILESASTNQTSMYLCASRPKNRGMAEKLFFGSGTQLSVL.

The rearrangement uses TRBV27 and TRBJ2-1, with TRBD1 as a possible D gene (5 bases). Germline CDR1 reads MNHEY; CDR2 reads SMNVEV (reference sequence). V dropped 2 bases and J dropped 0 bases, with 17 bases sitting between them. This CDR3 spans 18 amino acids. The chain's CDR3 is CASSLMSPGSSSYNEQFF. CDR3 sequence (DNA): TGTGCCAGCAGTTTAATGTCTCCAGGGTCGAGCTCCTACAATGAGCAGTTCTTC.

This clone occurred a few times. The chain employs TRBV5-1 and TRBJ2-7; 9 bases fit TRBD2. CDR3 size: 14 residues. CDR1 and CDR2 (germline): SGHRS, YFSETQ. Trimming cost V 4 bases and J 6 bases; bases outside gene matches: 8. CDR3 bases: TGCGCCAGCAGCCAAACTAGCGGGTATGGCGAGCAGTACTTC. It is translated as CASSQTSGYGEQYF.

V usage is TRBV7-3 and J usage is TRBJ1-1; D gene ambiguous. CDR1 is SGHTA, CDR2 FQGTGA, per germline. The CDR3 has 14 residues. The V and J ends lost 4 bases and 2 bases respectively, with 11 bases between them. The CDR3 region is CASSSLGRNTEAFF. CDR3 DNA: TGTGCCAGCAGCTCCCTGGGCAGAAACACTGAAGCTTTCTTT.

The chain is built from TRBV7-8 and TRBJ2-7, with D unclear. The CDR3 runs to 16 residues. V was cut by 5 bases and J by 3 bases, with 20 bases left in between. The germline V gene has CDR1 SGHVS and CDR2 FQNEAQ. The CDR3 sequence: CASSPNELSSLYEQYF. CDR3 sequence (DNA): TGTGCCAGCAGCCCTAATGAACTCTCGAGCCTCTACGAGCAGTACTTC.

V usage is TRBV5-4 and J usage is TRBJ2-2; 12 bases match TRBD2. This CDR3 has 17 amino acids. V lost 2 bases and J lost 7; bases outside the gene matches: 9. Germline assignment: CDR1 SGHNT and CDR2 YYREEE (reference sequence). The CDR3 is CASSFGLAGGQGGELFF. For the CDR3, the DNA is TGTGCCAGCAGCTTCGGGCTAGCGGGAGGGCAAGGCGGGGAGCTGTTTTTT.

This clone was detected only a few times. The chain uses TRBV2 and TRBJ1-5; TRBD1 matches at 7 bases. CDR1 and CDR2 (germline): SNHLY, FYNNEI. The CDR3 runs 16 residues. The V segment lost 5 bases and the J segment 0 bases; nucleotides outside the gene matches: 7. The CDR3 DNA follows: TGTGCCAGCAGTCTTCGAGGGACAGTTAGCAATCAGCCCCAGCATTTT. This gives the protein CASSLRGTVSNQPQHF.

V is TRBV6-5 and J is TRBJ2-4, with a tentative D call TRBD2 (6 bases). Germline-derived CDR1 and CDR2 are MNHEY and SVGAGI. This CDR3 comprises 15 residues. The V gene lost 8 bases and the J gene lost 4 bases, with 18 bases spanning the gap. The CDR3 spells CASLHTEGSKNIQYF. In DNA, the CDR3 is TGTGCCAGCCTCCATACGGAGGGGTCTAAAAACATTCAGTACTTC.

This chain links TRBV6-1 with TRBJ1-6; D remains unclear. Trimming removed 1 base at V and 6 bases at J, with 13 bases between. Germline loops: CDR1 MNHNS, CDR2 SASEGT. There are 16 residues in the CDR3. The CDR3 coding sequence is TGTGCCAGCAGTGAAGGGATAGGGCTTCCTAATTCACCCCTCCACTTT. Translated: CASSEGIGLPNSPLHF.

CDR3 in amino acids: CASTNRQAYEQYF. As DNA, the CDR3 is TGTGCCAGCACCAACCGACAGGCCTACGAGCAGTACTTC. The chain couples TRBV11-2 to TRBJ2-7, with a weak D call TRBD1 (6 bases). With 7 bases removed from V and 2 bases from J, the gap between germline ends came to 12 bases. The CDR3 is 13 amino acids. CDR1 and CDR2 (germline): SGHAT, FQNNGV.

The gene calls are TRBV5-1 and TRBJ1-1; no clear D gene. CDR1 and CDR2 from the germline V gene are SGHRS and YFSETQ. V gave up 0 bases and J gave up 4 bases, with 4 bases separating them. This CDR3 spans 12 amino acids. The CDR3 loop reads CASSLVGTEAFF. Here the CDR3 DNA reads TGCGCCAGCAGCTTGGTAGGCACTGAAGCTTTCTTT.

The chain couples TRBV2 to TRBJ2-6; no clear D gene. The CDR3 runs to 15 residues. V was trimmed by 4 bases and J by 0 bases, leaving 7 bases between them. The germline V gene has CDR1 SNHLY and CDR2 FYNNEI. CDR3 loop: CASSALSSGANVLTF. CDR3 coding DNA: TGTGCCAGCAGTGCCCTCAGCTCTGGGGCCAACGTCCTGACTTTC.

J is TRBJ2-7 and V is TRBV5-1; D is undetermined. Trimming left V 5 bases short and J 2 bases short, with 14 bases between. Germline V CDR1 and CDR2: SGHRS, YFSETQ. CDR3 size: 14 residues. The CDR3 DNA is TGCGCCAGCAGTCAAGGACGGAATACCTACGAGCAGTACTTC. Its translation is CASSQGRNTYEQYF.

This chain connects TRBV7-2 to TRBJ2-7; D possibly uses TRBD1 or TRBD2 (5 bases each). Germline values: CDR1 SGHTA, CDR2 FQGNSA. The CDR3 totals 14 residues. V was cut by 7 bases and J by 3 bases, with 16 bases left in between. The CDR3 coding sequence is TGTGCCAGCACCCCCCCCGGGGCCAACTACGAGCAGTACTTC. This encodes CASTPPGANYEQYF.